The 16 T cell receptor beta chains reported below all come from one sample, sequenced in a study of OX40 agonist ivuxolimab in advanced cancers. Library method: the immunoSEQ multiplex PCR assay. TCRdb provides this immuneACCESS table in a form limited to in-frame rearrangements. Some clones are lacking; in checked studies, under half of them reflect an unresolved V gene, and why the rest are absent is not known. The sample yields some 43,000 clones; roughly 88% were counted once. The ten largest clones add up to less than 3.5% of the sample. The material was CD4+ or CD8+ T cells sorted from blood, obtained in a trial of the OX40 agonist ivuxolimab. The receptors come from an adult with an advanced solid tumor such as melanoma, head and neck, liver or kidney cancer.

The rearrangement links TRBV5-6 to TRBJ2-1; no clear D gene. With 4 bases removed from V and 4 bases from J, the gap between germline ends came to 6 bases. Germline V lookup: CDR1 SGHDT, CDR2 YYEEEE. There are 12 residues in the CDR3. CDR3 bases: TGTGCCAGCAGCATTTCATACAATGAGCAGTTCTTC. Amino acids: CASSISYNEQFF.

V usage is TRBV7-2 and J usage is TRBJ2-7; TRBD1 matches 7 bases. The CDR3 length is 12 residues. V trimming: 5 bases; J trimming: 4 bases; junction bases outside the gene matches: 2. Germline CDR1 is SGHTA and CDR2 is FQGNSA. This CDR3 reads CASSPTGYEQYF. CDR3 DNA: TGTGCCAGCAGCCCGACAGGGTACGAGCAGTACTTC. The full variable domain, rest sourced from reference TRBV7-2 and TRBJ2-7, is GAGVSQSPSNKVTEKGKDVELRCDPISGHTALYWYRQSLGQGLEFLIYFQGNSAPDKSGLPSDRFSAERTGGSVSTLTIQRTQQEDSAVYLCASSPTGYEQYFGPGTRLTVT.

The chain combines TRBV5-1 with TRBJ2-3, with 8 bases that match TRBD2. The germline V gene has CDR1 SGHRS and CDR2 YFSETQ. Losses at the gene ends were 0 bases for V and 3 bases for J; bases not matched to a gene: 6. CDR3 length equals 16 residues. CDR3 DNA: TGCGCCAGCAGCTTGGGGACGGGACTAGAAACAGATACGCAGTATTTT. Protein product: CASSLGTGLETDTQYF.

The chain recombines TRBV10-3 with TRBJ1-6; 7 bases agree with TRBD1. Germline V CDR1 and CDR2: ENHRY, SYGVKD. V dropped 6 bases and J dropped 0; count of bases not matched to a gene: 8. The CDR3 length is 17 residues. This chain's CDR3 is CAIRGAGGSSYNSPLHF. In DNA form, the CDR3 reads TGTGCCATCAGAGGCGCAGGGGGGAGCTCCTATAATTCACCCCTCCACTTT.

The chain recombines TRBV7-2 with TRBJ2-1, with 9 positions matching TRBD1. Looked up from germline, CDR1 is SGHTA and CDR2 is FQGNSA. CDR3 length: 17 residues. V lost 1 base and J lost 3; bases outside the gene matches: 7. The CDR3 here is CASSLGYRDRDYNEQFF. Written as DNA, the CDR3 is TGTGCCAGCAGCTTAGGATACCGGGACAGGGACTACAATGAGCAGTTCTTC.

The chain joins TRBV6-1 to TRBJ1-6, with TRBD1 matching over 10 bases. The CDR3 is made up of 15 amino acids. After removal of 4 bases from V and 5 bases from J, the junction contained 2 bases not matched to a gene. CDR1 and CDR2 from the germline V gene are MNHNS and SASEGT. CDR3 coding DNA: TGTGCCAGCAGTGGAGGGACAGGGGATAATTCACCCCTCCACTTT. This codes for CASSGGTGDNSPLHF.

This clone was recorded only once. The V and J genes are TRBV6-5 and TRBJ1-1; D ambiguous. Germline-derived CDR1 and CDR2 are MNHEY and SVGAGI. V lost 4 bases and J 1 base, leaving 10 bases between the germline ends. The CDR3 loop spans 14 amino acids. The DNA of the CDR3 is TGTGCCAGCAGTTTGAGCTTCGGGAACACTGAAGCTTTCTTT. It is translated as CASSLSFGNTEAFF.

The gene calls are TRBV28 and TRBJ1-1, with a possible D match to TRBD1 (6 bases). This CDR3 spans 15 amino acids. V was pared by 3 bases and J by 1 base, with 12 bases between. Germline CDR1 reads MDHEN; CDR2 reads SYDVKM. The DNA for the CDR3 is TGTGCCAGCAGTTTCCTAGACAGGAGGAACACTGAAGCTTTCTTT. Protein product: CASSFLDRRNTEAFF.

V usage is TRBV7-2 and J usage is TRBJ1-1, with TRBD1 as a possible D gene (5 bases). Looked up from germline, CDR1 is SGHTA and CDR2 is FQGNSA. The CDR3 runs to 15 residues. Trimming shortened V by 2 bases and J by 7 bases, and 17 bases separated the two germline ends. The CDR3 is CASSLWVGEKGEAFF. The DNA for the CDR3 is TGTGCCAGCAGCTTATGGGTAGGGGAAAAAGGTGAAGCTTTCTTT.

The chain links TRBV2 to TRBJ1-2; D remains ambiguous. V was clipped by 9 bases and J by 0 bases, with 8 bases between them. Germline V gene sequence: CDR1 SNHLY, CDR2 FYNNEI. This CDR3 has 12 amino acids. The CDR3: CASRTANYGYTF. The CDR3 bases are TGTGCCAGTCGAACCGCTAACTATGGCTACACCTTC.

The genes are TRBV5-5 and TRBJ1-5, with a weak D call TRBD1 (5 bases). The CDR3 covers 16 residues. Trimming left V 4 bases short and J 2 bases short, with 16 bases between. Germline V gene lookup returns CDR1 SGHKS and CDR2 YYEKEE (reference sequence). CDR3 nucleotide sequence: TGTGCCAGCAGCATGGCCCAGGGCGGTGGCAATCAGCCCCAGCATTTT. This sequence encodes CASSMAQGGGNQPQHF.

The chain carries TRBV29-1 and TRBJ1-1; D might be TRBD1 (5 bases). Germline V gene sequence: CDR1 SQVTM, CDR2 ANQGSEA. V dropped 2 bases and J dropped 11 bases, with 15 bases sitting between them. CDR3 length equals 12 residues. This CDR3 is CSVETGGENAFF. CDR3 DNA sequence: TGCAGCGTTGAAACCGGGGGGGAGAACGCTTTCTTT.

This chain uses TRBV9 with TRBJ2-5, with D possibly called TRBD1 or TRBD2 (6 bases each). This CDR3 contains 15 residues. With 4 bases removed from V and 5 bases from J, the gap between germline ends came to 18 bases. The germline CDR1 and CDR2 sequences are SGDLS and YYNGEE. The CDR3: CASSTSHRDSETQYF. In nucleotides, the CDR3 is TGTGCCAGCAGCACCTCACACAGGGACTCTGAGACCCAGTACTTC.

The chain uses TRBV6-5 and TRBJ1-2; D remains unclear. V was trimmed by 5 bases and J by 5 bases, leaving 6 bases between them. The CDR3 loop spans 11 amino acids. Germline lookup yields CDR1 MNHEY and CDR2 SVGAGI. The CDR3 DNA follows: TGTGCCAGCAGTGACTTTTATGGCTACACCTTC. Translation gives CASSDFYGYTF.

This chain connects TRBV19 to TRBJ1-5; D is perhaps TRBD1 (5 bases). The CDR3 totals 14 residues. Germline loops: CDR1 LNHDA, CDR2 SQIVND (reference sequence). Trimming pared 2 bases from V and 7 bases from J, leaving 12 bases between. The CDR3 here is CASSIPGGGQPQHF. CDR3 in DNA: TGTGCCAGTAGTATACCGGGTGGGGGGCAGCCCCAGCATTTT.

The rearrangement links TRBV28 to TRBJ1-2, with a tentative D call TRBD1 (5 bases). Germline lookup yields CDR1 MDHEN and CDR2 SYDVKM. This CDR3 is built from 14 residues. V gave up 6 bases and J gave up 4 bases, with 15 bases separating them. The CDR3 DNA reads TGTGCCAGCAGCTACGAAAGGGGAGGCTATGGCTACACCTTC. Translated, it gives CASSYERGGYGYTF.